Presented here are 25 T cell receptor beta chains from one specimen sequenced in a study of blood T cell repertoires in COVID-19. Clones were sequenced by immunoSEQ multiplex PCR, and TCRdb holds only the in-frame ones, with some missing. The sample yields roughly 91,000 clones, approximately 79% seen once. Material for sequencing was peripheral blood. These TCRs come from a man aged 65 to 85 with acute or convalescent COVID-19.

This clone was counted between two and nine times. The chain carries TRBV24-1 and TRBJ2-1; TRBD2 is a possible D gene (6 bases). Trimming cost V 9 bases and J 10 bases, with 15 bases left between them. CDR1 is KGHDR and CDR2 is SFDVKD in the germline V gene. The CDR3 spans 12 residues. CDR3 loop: CATGPREEEQFF. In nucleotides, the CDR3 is TGTGCCACCGGCCCGAGGGAGGAAGAGCAGTTCTTC.

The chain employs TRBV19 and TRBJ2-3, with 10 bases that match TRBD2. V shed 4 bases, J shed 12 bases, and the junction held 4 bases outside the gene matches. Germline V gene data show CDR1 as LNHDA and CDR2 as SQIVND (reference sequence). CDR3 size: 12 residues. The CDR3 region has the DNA TGTGCCAGTAGTACCGCTAGCGGGGGTCAGTATTTT. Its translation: CASSTASGGQYF. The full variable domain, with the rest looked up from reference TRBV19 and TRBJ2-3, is DGGITQSPKYLFRKEGQNVTLSCEQNLNHDAMYWYRQDPGQGLRLIYYSQIVNDFQKGDIAEGYSVSREKKESFPLTVTSAQKNPTAFYLCASSTASGGQYFGPGTRLTVL.

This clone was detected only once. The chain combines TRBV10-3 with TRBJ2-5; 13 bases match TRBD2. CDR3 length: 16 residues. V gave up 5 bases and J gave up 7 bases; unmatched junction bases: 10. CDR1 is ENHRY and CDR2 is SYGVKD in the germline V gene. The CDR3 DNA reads TGTGCCATCAGTTCCGGGACTAGCGGGGCGGAAGCGACCCAGTACTTC. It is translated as CAISSGTSGAEATQYF.

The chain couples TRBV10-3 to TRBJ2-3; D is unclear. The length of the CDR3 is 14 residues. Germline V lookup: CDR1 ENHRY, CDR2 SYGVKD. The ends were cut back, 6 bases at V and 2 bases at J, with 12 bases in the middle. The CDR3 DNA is TGTGCCATCAGCCCACAGACGACCACAGATACGCAGTATTTT. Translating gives CAISPQTTTDTQYF.

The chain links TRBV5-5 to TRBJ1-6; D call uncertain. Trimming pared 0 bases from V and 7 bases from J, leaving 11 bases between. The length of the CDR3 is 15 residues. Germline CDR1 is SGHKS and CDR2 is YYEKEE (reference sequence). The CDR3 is CASSLAAGSNSPLHF. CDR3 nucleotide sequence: TGTGCCAGCAGCTTGGCTGCGGGATCGAATTCACCCCTCCACTTT.

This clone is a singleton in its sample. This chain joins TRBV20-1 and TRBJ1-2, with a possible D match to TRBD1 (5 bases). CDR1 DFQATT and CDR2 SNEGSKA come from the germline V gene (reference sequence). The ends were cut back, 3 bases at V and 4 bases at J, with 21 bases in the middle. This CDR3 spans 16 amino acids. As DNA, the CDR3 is TGCAGTGCTAGTTTGGCAGGGCCCAGCGCCGCCTATGGCTACACCTTC. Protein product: CSASLAGPSAAYGYTF.

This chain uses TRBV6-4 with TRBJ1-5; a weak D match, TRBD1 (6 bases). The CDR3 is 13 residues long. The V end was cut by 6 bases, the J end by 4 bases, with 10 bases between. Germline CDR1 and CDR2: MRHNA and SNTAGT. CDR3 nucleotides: TGTGCCAGCAGCAATGACAGGAATCAGCCCCAGCATTTT. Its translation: CASSNDRNQPQHF.

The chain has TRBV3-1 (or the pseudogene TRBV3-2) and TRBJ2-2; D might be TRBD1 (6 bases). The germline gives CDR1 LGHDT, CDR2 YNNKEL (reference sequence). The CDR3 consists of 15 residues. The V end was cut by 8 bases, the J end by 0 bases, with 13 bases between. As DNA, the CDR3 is TGTGCCAGCTACGACAGGCAAGCGAACACCGGGGAGCTGTTTTTT. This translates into CASYDRQANTGELFF.

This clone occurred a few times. Written as DNA, the CDR3 is TGTGCCAGCAGCTTGGAGGGGGCTCGGTCACCCCTCCACTTT. Translated, it gives CASSLEGARSPLHF. The chain employs TRBV5-6 and TRBJ1-6, with 7 bases lining up with TRBD1. The V and J ends lost 0 bases and 10 bases, in that order; junction bases with no gene match: 4. There are 14 residues in the CDR3. The germline gives CDR1 SGHDT, CDR2 YYEEEE.

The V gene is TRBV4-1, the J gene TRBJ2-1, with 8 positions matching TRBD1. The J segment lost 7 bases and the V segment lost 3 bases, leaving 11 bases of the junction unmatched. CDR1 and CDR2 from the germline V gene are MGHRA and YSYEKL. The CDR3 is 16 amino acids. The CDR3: CASSQAGTGERNEQFF. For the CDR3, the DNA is TGCGCCAGCAGCCAGGCCGGGACAGGCGAGAGGAATGAGCAGTTCTTC.

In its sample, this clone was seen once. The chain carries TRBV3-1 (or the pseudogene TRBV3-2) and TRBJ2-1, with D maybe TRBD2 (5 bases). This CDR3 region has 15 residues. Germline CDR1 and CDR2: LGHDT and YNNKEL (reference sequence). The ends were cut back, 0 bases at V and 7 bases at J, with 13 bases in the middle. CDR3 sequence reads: CASSQDRVSGNEQFF. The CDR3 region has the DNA TGTGCCAGCAGCCAAGACAGAGTGTCGGGGAATGAGCAGTTCTTC.

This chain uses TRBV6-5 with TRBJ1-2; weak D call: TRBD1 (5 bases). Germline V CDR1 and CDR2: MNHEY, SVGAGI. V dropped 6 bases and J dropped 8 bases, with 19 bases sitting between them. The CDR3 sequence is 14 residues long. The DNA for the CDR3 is TGTGCCAGCAGGACCGCCGGGACCGCGGGAGGCTACACCTTC. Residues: CASRTAGTAGGYTF.

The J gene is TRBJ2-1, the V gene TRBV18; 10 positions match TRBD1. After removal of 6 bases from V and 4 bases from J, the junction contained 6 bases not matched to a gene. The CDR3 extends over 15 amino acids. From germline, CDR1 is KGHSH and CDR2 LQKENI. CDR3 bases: TGTGCCAGCTCGTTGACAGGGGGCGCTTACAATGAGCAGTTCTTC. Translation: CASSLTGGAYNEQFF.

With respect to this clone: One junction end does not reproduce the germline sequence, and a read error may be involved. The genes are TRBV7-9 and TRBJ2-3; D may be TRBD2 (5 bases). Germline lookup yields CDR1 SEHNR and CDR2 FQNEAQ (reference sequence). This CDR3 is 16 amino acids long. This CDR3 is CASSLASASSTNTQYF. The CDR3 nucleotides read TGTGCCAGCAGCTTAGCGAGCGCCTCTAGCACAAATACGCAGTATTTT.

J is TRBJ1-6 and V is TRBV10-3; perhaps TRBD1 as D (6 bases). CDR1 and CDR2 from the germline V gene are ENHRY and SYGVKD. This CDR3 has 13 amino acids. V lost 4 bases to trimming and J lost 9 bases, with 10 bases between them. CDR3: CAISAQGSSPLHF. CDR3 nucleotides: TGTGCCATCAGTGCCCAGGGGAGTTCACCCCTCCACTTT.

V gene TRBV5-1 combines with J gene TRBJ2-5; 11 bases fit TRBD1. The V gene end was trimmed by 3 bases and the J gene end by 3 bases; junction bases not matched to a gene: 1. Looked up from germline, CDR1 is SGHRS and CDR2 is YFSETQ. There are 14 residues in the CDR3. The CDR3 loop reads CASSWGQGEETQYF. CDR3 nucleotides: TGCGCCAGCAGCTGGGGACAGGGGGAAGAGACCCAGTACTTC. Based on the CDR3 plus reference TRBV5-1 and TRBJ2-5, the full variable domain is KAGVTQTPRYLIKTRGQQVTLSCSPISGHRSVSWYQQTPGQGLQFLFEYFSETQRNKGNFPGRFSGRQFSNSRSEMNVSTLELGDSALYLCASSWGQGEETQYFGPGTRLLVL.

CDR3 bases: TGTGCCATTCTAAAGGCGGGCAGGGGGCGCAGGGTTGCAGATACGCAGTATTTT. Amino acids: CAILKAGRGRRVADTQYF. This chain joins TRBV28 and TRBJ2-3; TRBD1 matches at 8 bases. V trimming: 10 bases; J trimming: 4 bases; junction bases outside the gene matches: 22. The CDR3 is 18 amino acids. Germline V gene data show CDR1 as MDHEN and CDR2 as SYDVKM.

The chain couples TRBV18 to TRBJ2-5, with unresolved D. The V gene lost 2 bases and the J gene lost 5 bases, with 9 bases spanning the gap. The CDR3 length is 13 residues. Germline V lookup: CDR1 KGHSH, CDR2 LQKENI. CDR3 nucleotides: TGTGCCAGCTCACCATTGTCTCGGGAGACCCAGTACTTC. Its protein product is CASSPLSRETQYF.

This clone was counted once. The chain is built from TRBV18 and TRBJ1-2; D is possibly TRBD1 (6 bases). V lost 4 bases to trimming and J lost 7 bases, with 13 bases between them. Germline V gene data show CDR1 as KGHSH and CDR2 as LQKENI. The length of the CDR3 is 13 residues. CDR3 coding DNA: TGTGCCAGCTCACTCGACAGGTTTCGTGGCTACACCTTC. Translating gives CASSLDRFRGYTF.

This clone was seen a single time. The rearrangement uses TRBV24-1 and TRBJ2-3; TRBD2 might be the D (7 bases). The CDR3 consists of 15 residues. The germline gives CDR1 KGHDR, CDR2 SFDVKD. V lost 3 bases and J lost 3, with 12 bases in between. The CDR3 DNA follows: TGTGCCACCAGTGATCCCGGGGGGCGGACAGATACGCAGTATTTT. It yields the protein CATSDPGGRTDTQYF.

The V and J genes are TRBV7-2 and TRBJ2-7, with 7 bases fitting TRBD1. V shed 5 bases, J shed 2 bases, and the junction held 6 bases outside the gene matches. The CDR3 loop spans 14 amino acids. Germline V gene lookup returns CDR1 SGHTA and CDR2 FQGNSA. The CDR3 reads CASSARQGPYEQYF. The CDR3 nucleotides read TGTGCCAGCAGCGCCCGACAGGGACCCTACGAGCAGTACTTC.

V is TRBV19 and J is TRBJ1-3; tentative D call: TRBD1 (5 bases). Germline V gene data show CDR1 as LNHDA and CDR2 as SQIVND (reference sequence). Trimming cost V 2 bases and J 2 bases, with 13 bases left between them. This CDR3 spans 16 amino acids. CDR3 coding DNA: TGTGCCAGTAGTATAACAATCGGGGGGACTGGAAACACCATATATTTT. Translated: CASSITIGGTGNTIYF.

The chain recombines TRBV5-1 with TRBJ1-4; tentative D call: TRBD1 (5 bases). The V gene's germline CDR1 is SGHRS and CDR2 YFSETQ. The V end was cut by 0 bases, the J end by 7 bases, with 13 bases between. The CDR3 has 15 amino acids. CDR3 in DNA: TGCGCCAGCAGCTTGGAGTCAGGGTTCGGTGAAAAACTGTTTTTT. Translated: CASSLESGFGEKLFF.

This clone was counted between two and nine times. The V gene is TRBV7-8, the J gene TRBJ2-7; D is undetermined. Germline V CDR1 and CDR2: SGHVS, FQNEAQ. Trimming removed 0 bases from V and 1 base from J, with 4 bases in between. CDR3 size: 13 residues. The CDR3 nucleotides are TGTGCCAGCAGCTTAGCGCGGTCCTACGAGCAGTACTTC. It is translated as CASSLARSYEQYF.

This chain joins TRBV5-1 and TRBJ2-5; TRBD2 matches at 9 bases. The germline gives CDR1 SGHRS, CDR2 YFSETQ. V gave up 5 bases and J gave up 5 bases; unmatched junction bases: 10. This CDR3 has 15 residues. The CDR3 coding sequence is TGCGCCAGCAGAAACCAAGCGGGGGGCGGGGAGACCCAGTACTTC. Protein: CASRNQAGGGETQYF. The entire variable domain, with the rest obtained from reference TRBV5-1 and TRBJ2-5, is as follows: KAGVTQTPRYLIKTRGQQVTLSCSPISGHRSVSWYQQTPGQGLQFLFEYFSETQRNKGNFPGRFSGRQFSNSRSEMNVSTLELGDSALYLCASRNQAGGGETQYFGPGTRLLVL.